Each of the 23 T cell receptor beta chains below was sequenced from the same sample in a study of blood T cell repertoires in COVID-19. The assay was immunoSEQ multiplex PCR, and TCRdb's table has in-frame clones only and misses some. Among some 310,000 clones listed, roughly 84% were seen once. The sample consisted of peripheral blood. The receptors were gathered from a man in his fifties with active or convalescent COVID-19.

The chain links TRBV19 to TRBJ2-2, with 10 positions matching TRBD2. Germline-derived CDR1 and CDR2 are LNHDA and SQIVND (reference sequence). Trimming at V came to 7 bases and at J to 4 bases, leaving 6 bases not matched to a gene. The CDR3 extends over 15 amino acids. This chain's CDR3 is CASNLAGVGTGELFF. Here the CDR3 DNA reads TGTGCCAGTAACCTAGCGGGAGTCGGCACCGGGGAGCTGTTTTTT.

This rearrangement joins TRBV25-1 to TRBJ1-2; D is unresolved. V was shortened by 3 bases and J by 5 bases, with 13 bases between the two germline ends. The germline V gene encodes CDR1 MGHDK and CDR2 SYGVNS. The CDR3 has 14 amino acids. CDR3 coding DNA: TGTGCCAGCAGTGATTCCACGCTTAGTTATGGCTACACCTTC. Protein product: CASSDSTLSYGYTF.

This clone was detected only once. This chain joins TRBV7-9 and TRBJ2-7; no reliable D call. This CDR3 is built from 13 residues. Trimming shortened V by 3 bases and J by 3 bases, and 9 bases separated the two germline ends. Germline loops: CDR1 SEHNR, CDR2 FQNEAQ (reference sequence). The CDR3 here is CASSFSGRYEQYF. DNA of the CDR3: TGTGCCAGCAGCTTTTCGGGTCGCTACGAGCAGTACTTC.

The chain links TRBV5-1 to TRBJ2-2; possibly TRBD2 for D (6 bases). The CDR3 is 16 residues long. Trimming took off 4 bases at V and 0 bases at J, with 13 bases between the two ends. Germline V lookup: CDR1 SGHRS, CDR2 YFSETQ. CDR3 nucleotides: TGCGCCAGCAGCGTTGCGGGGTTAACGAACACCGGGGAGCTGTTTTTT. Translation gives CASSVAGLTNTGELFF. Drawing the rest from reference TRBV5-1 and TRBJ2-2, the complete variable domain is KAGVTQTPRYLIKTRGQQVTLSCSPISGHRSVSWYQQTPGQGLQFLFEYFSETQRNKGNFPGRFSGRQFSNSRSEMNVSTLELGDSALYLCASSVAGLTNTGELFFGEGSRLTVL.

The rearrangement joins TRBV5-1 to TRBJ1-6; 7 positions match TRBD1. The CDR3 extends over 12 amino acids. Germline V CDR1 and CDR2: SGHRS, YFSETQ. V shed 7 bases and J 8 bases; nucleotides not matched to a gene: 3. This CDR3 reads CASGQGDSPLHF. The CDR3 DNA is TGCGCCAGCGGGCAGGGGGATTCACCCCTCCACTTT.

This clone was picked up one time. The rearrangement links TRBV9 to TRBJ2-5; the match to TRBD2 covers 8 bases. The junction had 5 bases not matched to a gene; V was cut back by 2 bases and J by 5 bases. The CDR3 spans 14 residues. CDR1 is SGDLS and CDR2 is YYNGEE in the germline V gene. The CDR3 nucleotides read TGTGCCAGCAGCGTGGGACTAGAGGGCGAGACCCAGTACTTC. It is translated as CASSVGLEGETQYF.

This clone has just a few counts. The rearrangement joins TRBV27 to TRBJ2-7; 8 bases fit TRBD1. Germline assignment: CDR1 MNHEY and CDR2 SMNVEV (reference sequence). The CDR3 contains 13 residues. The V gene end was trimmed by 2 bases and the J gene end by 7 bases; junction bases not matched to a gene: 4. The CDR3 reads CASSLQGAWEQYF. CDR3 nucleotides: TGTGCCAGCAGTTTACAGGGGGCCTGGGAGCAGTACTTC.

A remark on this clone: The junction differs from germline at one of its ends, possibly a read error. This sequence joins TRBV28 and TRBJ1-5; 9 nucleotides match TRBD1. The CDR3 is 12 residues long. The V gene's germline CDR1 is MDHEN and CDR2 SYDVKM. The CDR3: CASSYTDRGPFF. CDR3 DNA sequence: TGTGCCAGCAGTTATACGGACAGGGGCCCTTTCTTT.

The rearrangement links TRBV18 to TRBJ2-2; a weak D match, TRBD1 (6 bases). The V end was cut by 5 bases, the J end by 4 bases, with 14 bases between. CDR3 length: 15 amino acids. Germline values: CDR1 KGHSH, CDR2 LQKENI. Written as DNA, the CDR3 is TGTGCCAGCTCAGTCCGGGACACCTCCACCGGGGAGCTGTTTTTT. Its translation is CASSVRDTSTGELFF.

The rearrangement links TRBV18 to TRBJ2-2; no reliable D call. Germline V CDR1 and CDR2: KGHSH, LQKENI. The CDR3 length is 14 residues. V shed 2 bases and J shed 5 bases, with 9 bases lying between them. Here the CDR3 reads CASSPADGTGELFF. CDR3 in DNA: TGTGCCAGCTCACCAGCTGACGGGACCGGGGAGCTGTTTTTT.

This chain links TRBV7-2 with TRBJ2-1; the D gene is possibly TRBD2 (5 bases). Looked up from germline, CDR1 is SGHTA and CDR2 is FQGNSA. The CDR3 spans 15 residues. V was clipped by 2 bases and J by 0 bases, with 8 bases between them. In nucleotides, the CDR3 is TGTGCCAGCAGCTTATATGCGGGCTCCTACAATGAGCAGTTCTTC. It specifies CASSLYAGSYNEQFF.

The chain carries TRBV9 and TRBJ2-1, with TRBD2 as a possible D gene (6 bases). This CDR3 is built from 14 residues. V was clipped by 0 bases and J by 5 bases, with 9 bases between them. The germline V gene encodes CDR1 SGDLS and CDR2 YYNGEE. The CDR3 DNA is TGTGCCAGCAGCGTAGCTAGCGCAAACAATGAGCAGTTCTTC. It codes for CASSVASANNEQFF.

V gene TRBV28 combines with J gene TRBJ1-2, with 8 bases fitting TRBD1. Germline CDR1 is MDHEN and CDR2 is SYDVKM. V gave up 7 bases and J gave up 4 bases; unmatched junction bases: 14. This CDR3 is built from 16 residues. The CDR3 region has the DNA TGTGCCAGCACCCCCATGGGCAGGGGGCGAATCTATGGCTACACCTTC. It encodes CASTPMGRGRIYGYTF.

The J gene is TRBJ2-1, the V gene TRBV4-3; TRBD1 agrees at 7 bases. The CDR3 runs to 16 residues. Germline V CDR1 and CDR2: LGHNA, YSLEER. J lost 5 bases, V lost 0 bases, and 7 bases had no gene match. DNA of the CDR3: TGCGCCAGCAGCCAAGACCAACAGGGGTACAACAATGAGCAGTTCTTC. Amino acids: CASSQDQQGYNNEQFF.

The chain uses TRBV19 and TRBJ2-7, with TRBD2 matching over 7 bases. Germline V CDR1 and CDR2: LNHDA, SQIVND (reference sequence). The CDR3 contains 14 residues. Unmatched junction bases numbered 4, after V lost 3 bases and J lost 2 bases. CDR3 DNA: TGTGCCAGTAGTATCGGCGGGGGAACCTACGAGCAGTACTTC. Protein product: CASSIGGGTYEQYF.

The chain uses TRBV28 and TRBJ2-2; 7 nucleotides line up with TRBD1. The V segment lost 4 bases and the J segment 2 bases; nucleotides outside the gene matches: 10. This CDR3 is 17 amino acids long. Germline V gives CDR1 MDHEN, CDR2 SYDVKM. The CDR3 bases are TGTGCCAGCAGTTCACCCCGGGACAGCAAAAACACCGGGGAGCTGTTTTTT. Translated, it gives CASSSPRDSKNTGELFF.

This clone occurred once. The genes are TRBV5-6 and TRBJ1-4; perhaps TRBD1 as D (6 bases). The CDR3 runs to 14 residues. V gave up 4 bases and J gave up 10 bases, with 17 bases separating them. The germline gives CDR1 SGHDT, CDR2 YYEEEE. This CDR3 reads CASSPRGPVGKLFF. In DNA, the CDR3 is TGTGCCAGCAGCCCCAGGGGCCCCGTTGGAAAACTGTTTTTT.

This chain connects TRBV28 to TRBJ1-5, with 7 bases that match TRBD1. CDR3 length: 16 amino acids. With V trimmed by 5 bases and J by 1 base, 8 bases remained unmatched. CDR1 MDHEN and CDR2 SYDVKM come from the germline V gene. CDR3 in DNA: TGTGCCAGCAGTACACAGGGGTTGGGGAGCAATCAGCCCCAGCATTTT. Amino acid sequence: CASSTQGLGSNQPQHF.

The chain is built from TRBV28 and TRBJ2-1; 11 bases match TRBD2. Trimming cost V 8 bases and J 5 bases; bases outside gene matches: 11. Germline CDR1 MDHEN, CDR2 SYDVKM. This CDR3 contains 16 residues. The CDR3 sequence: CASGTSGPVRNNEQFF. In DNA form, the CDR3 reads TGTGCCAGCGGGACTAGCGGCCCCGTCCGTAACAATGAGCAGTTCTTC. Supplemented by reference TRBV28 and TRBJ2-1, the full variable domain reads DVKVTQSSRYLVKRTGEKVFLECVQDMDHENMFWYRQDPGLGLRLIYFSYDVKMKEKGDIPEGYSVSREKKERFSLILESASTNQTSMYLCASGTSGPVRNNEQFFGPGTRLTVL.

This clone has only one observation. J is TRBJ2-7 and V is TRBV7-9, with 9 bases fitting TRBD1. The CDR3 extends over 16 amino acids. The V segment lost 3 bases and the J segment 3 bases; nucleotides outside the gene matches: 9. CDR1 and CDR2 from the germline V gene are SEHNR and FQNEAQ (reference sequence). DNA of the CDR3: TGTGCCAGCAGCTTCACCGGGACAGGGATCTACTACGAGCAGTACTTC. As protein: CASSFTGTGIYYEQYF.

The rearrangement joins TRBV5-1 to TRBJ1-6; 7 bases fit TRBD1. Trimming at V came to 2 bases and at J to 7 bases, leaving 3 bases not matched to a gene. Germline CDR1 SGHRS, CDR2 YFSETQ. The CDR3 is made up of 14 amino acids. The CDR3 DNA reads as TGCGCCAGCAGCTTAGGGACAGCGAATTCACCCCTCCACTTT. Translating gives CASSLGTANSPLHF.

The gene calls are TRBV28 and TRBJ2-1; D may be TRBD1 (6 bases). Germline CDR1 is MDHEN and CDR2 is SYDVKM. There are 14 residues in the CDR3. V lost 6 bases and J 4 bases, leaving 13 bases between the germline ends. The CDR3 loop reads CASSQLGGYNEQFF. CDR3 in DNA: TGTGCCAGCAGCCAGTTAGGGGGATACAATGAGCAGTTCTTC. The full variable domain, rest sourced from reference TRBV28 and TRBJ2-1, is DVKVTQSSRYLVKRTGEKVFLECVQDMDHENMFWYRQDPGLGLRLIYFSYDVKMKEKGDIPEGYSVSREKKERFSLILESASTNQTSMYLCASSQLGGYNEQFFGPGTRLTVL.

This sequence joins TRBV2 and TRBJ2-3, with D perhaps TRBD2 (5 bases). CDR1 and CDR2 from the germline V gene are SNHLY and FYNNEI. V lost 7 bases to trimming and J lost 2 bases, with 13 bases between them. The CDR3 covers 14 residues. CDR3 DNA sequence: TGTGCCAGCATGTTGAGGGCGTCCACAGATACGCAGTATTTT. This gives the protein CASMLRASTDTQYF.